Following are 2 T cell receptor beta chains from one sample sequenced in a study of blood T cell repertoires in COVID-19. Method: immunoSEQ multiplex PCR; TCRdb's copy keeps in-frame clones and lacks some. Of roughly 230,000 clones listed, 70% to 90% are singletons. Sequenced input: peripheral blood. Receptors were obtained from a man between 45 and 60 years old with acute or convalescent COVID-19.

V gene TRBV18 combines with J gene TRBJ1-5; the match to TRBD1 covers 9 bases. V lost 5 bases and J lost 6; bases outside the gene matches: 8. The CDR3 has 15 residues. In germline, CDR1 is KGHSH, CDR2 LQKENI. This chain's CDR3 is CASSDDRGERQPQHF. The CDR3, as DNA: TGTGCCAGCTCAGACGACAGGGGGGAGCGTCAGCCCCAGCATTTT.

The genes are TRBV24-1 and TRBJ1-1; unclear D gene. V was pared by 4 bases and J by 4 bases, with 9 bases between. There are 13 residues in the CDR3. CDR1 KGHDR and CDR2 SFDVKD come from the germline V gene. The CDR3 spells CATSDPTTTEAFF. In nucleotides, the CDR3 is TGTGCCACCAGTGACCCGACTACCACTGAAGCTTTCTTT.